One sample yielded the 17 T cell receptor beta chains listed below, sequenced in a study of beta chain features in type 1 diabetes. Reverse transcription of all isolated RNA meant that expressed TCRB transcripts were sequenced. The assay was immunoSEQ multiplex PCR, and TCRdb's table has in-frame clones only and misses some. Among about 930,000 clones, about a sixth were seen once, and the ten largest hold around 0.02%. Sequencing was done on a sample of naive CD4+ T cells from blood. The receptor set was obtained from a woman aged 18 to 35 in good health.

The sample holds a few counts of this clone. The chain employs TRBV5-4 and TRBJ2-3, with 7 bases lining up with TRBD2. From germline, CDR1 is SGHNT and CDR2 YYREEE (reference sequence). V dropped 6 bases and J dropped 1; count of bases not matched to a gene: 5. The CDR3 runs to 14 residues. DNA of the CDR3: TGTGCCAGCACCTCGGGGAGGGGCACAGATACGCAGTATTTT. It yields the protein CASTSGRGTDTQYF.

The gene calls are TRBV15 and TRBJ2-5; no clear D gene. Germline lookup yields CDR1 LNHNV and CDR2 YYDKDF (reference sequence). V was pared by 1 base and J by 5 bases, with 11 bases between. CDR3 length: 14 amino acids. The CDR3, as DNA: TGTGCCACCAGCAGAGCCCCACGTGAGGAGACCCAGTACTTC. It codes for CATSRAPREETQYF.

The gene calls are TRBV7-6 and TRBJ2-7; a weak D match, TRBD1 (6 bases). Germline V gives CDR1 SGHVS, CDR2 FNYEAQ. Trimming removed 11 bases at V and 0 bases at J, with 17 bases between. CDR3 length: 14 residues. The DNA for the CDR3 is TGTGCCGTTTCAGGCCAGGGGCACTCCTACGAGCAGTACTTC. Translated, it gives CAVSGQGHSYEQYF. Looking up the rest from reference TRBV7-6 and TRBJ2-7 gives the full variable domain: GAGVSQSPRYKVTKRGQDVALRCDPISGHVSLYWYRQALGQGPEFLTYFNYEAQQDKSGLPNDRFSAERPEGSISTLTIQRTEQRDSAMYRCAVSGQGHSYEQYFGPGTRLTVT.

The V and J genes are TRBV7-9 and TRBJ2-7, with 7 nucleotides matching TRBD2. V gave up 6 bases and J gave up 1 base; unmatched junction bases: 12. The CDR3 is 16 residues long. The V gene's germline CDR1 is SEHNR and CDR2 FQNEAQ (reference sequence). CDR3 region: CASSSPNSGRSYEQYF. The CDR3 region has the DNA TGTGCCAGCAGTTCTCCGAATAGCGGGCGTTCCTACGAGCAGTACTTC.

There are a few counts of this clone. The genes are TRBV11-2 and TRBJ2-7; D unresolved. The CDR3 consists of 12 residues. V was pared by 1 base and J by 6 bases, with 7 bases between. CDR1 is SGHAT, CDR2 FQNNGV, per germline. In nucleotides, the CDR3 is TGTGCCAGCAGCTTAGCGGGTTTCGAGCAGTACTTC. Residues: CASSLAGFEQYF.

This chain connects TRBV7-2 to TRBJ2-1, with 9 bases identical to TRBD2. The CDR3 is made up of 15 amino acids. With V trimmed by 0 bases and J by 8 bases, 5 bases remained unmatched. In germline, CDR1 is SGHTA, CDR2 FQGNSA. CDR3 coding DNA: TGTGCCAGCAGCTTAGCACTAGCGGGCAACTATGAGCAGTTCTTC. Its translation is CASSLALAGNYEQFF.

The V and J genes are TRBV2 and TRBJ1-6, with 7 bases matching TRBD1. Germline CDR1 reads SNHLY; CDR2 reads FYNNEI. This CDR3 has 16 amino acids. V gave up 7 bases and J gave up 4 bases; unmatched junction bases: 10. CDR3 loop: CASIGTDVRYNSPLHF. CDR3 bases: TGTGCCAGCATCGGGACAGACGTACGATATAATTCACCCCTCCACTTT.

The chain employs TRBV7-9 and TRBJ2-7; 8 positions match TRBD1. After removal of 3 bases from V and 5 bases from J, the junction contained 6 bases not matched to a gene. The CDR3 loop spans 14 amino acids. Per the germline V gene, CDR1 is SEHNR and CDR2 is FQNEAQ (reference sequence). The CDR3 region has the DNA TGTGCCAGCAGCTTGGACAGGGCTGGTGACGAGCAGTACTTC. Amino acid sequence: CASSLDRAGDEQYF.

The V and J genes are TRBV7-2 and TRBJ2-2; 8 bases line up with TRBD1. The ends lost 2 bases at V and 3 bases at J; junction bases unmatched: 2. Germline CDR1 is SGHTA and CDR2 is FQGNSA. The CDR3 has 15 amino acids. This chain's CDR3 is CASSLRDRYTGELFF. In DNA, the CDR3 is TGTGCCAGCAGCTTAAGGGACAGGTACACCGGGGAGCTGTTTTTT.

The count of this clone is one. This chain links TRBV7-9 with TRBJ2-1; D call uncertain. The CDR3 sequence is 12 residues long. The ends were cut back, 2 bases at V and 10 bases at J, with 9 bases in the middle. The germline CDR1 and CDR2 sequences are SEHNR and FQNEAQ (reference sequence). The DNA of the CDR3 is TGTGCCAGCAGCTTAATTATAAGGGAGCAGTTCTTC. Translation gives CASSLIIREQFF.

This clone was detected only a few times. J is TRBJ2-7 and V is TRBV5-5; possible D gene TRBD2, 5 bases. The CDR3 totals 12 residues. The germline V gene has CDR1 SGHKS and CDR2 YYEKEE (reference sequence). Between the trimmed V and J ends, which lost 1 base and 6 bases, there was a span of 8 bases. CDR3 in amino acids: CASSLLGAEQYF. The CDR3 bases are TGTGCCAGCAGCTTGCTGGGAGCCGAGCAGTACTTC.

CDR3 amino acids: CASSVGRSEQFF. CDR3 DNA sequence: TGTGCCAGCAGTGTCGGTCGTAGTGAGCAGTTCTTC. The rearrangement links TRBV6-1 to TRBJ2-1; D uncertain. V lost 4 bases, J lost 9 bases, and 10 bases lay in between. This CDR3 is 12 amino acids long. Germline V lookup: CDR1 MNHNS, CDR2 SASEGT.

The chain links TRBV6-5 to TRBJ2-7, with TRBD1 matching over 11 bases. The CDR3 is 13 amino acids. V lost 8 bases to trimming and J lost 3 bases; unmatched junction nucleotides: 3. Germline values: CDR1 MNHEY, CDR2 SVGAGI. CDR3 nucleotide sequence: TGTGCCAGCTCCGGGACAGGGGGCTACGAGCAGTACTTC. This encodes CASSGTGGYEQYF.

This clone was found a few times. The chain employs TRBV27 and TRBJ2-7, with a weak D call TRBD1 (7 bases). Germline assignment: CDR1 MNHEY and CDR2 SMNVEV (reference sequence). This CDR3 is built from 15 residues. V lost 4 bases, J lost 2 bases, and 15 bases lay in between. The chain's CDR3 is CASSSTGAGTYEQYF. The CDR3 coding sequence is TGTGCCAGCAGTTCCACAGGGGCGGGGACCTACGAGCAGTACTTC.

This clone showed up just a few times. The V and J genes are TRBV29-1 and TRBJ2-2; D is ambiguous. The germline gives CDR1 SQVTM, CDR2 ANQGSEA. This CDR3 is built from 12 residues. With 1 base removed from V and 8 bases from J, the gap between germline ends came to 8 bases. The CDR3 here is CSVEVGFGELFF. CDR3 sequence (DNA): TGCAGCGTTGAAGTCGGTTTTGGGGAGCTGTTTTTT.

This clone showed up just a few times. The rearrangement joins TRBV27 to TRBJ2-1, with 7 bases lining up with TRBD2. Trimming at V came to 3 bases and at J to 10 bases, leaving 9 bases not matched to a gene. From germline, CDR1 is MNHEY and CDR2 SMNVEV (reference sequence). The CDR3 length is 14 residues. The DNA for the CDR3 is TGTGCCAGCAGTTTCTCGGCGGGAGTGCGGGAGCAGTTCTTC. Its protein product is CASSFSAGVREQFF.

There are a few counts of this clone. The gene calls are TRBV4-1 and TRBJ2-3, with TRBD1 matching over 7 bases. The germline CDR1 and CDR2 sequences are MGHRA and YSYEKL. The CDR3 has 17 amino acids. The ends lost 2 bases at V and 0 bases at J; junction bases unmatched: 8. The CDR3 region is CASSQNQGVTSTDTQYF. DNA for the CDR3: TGCGCCAGCAGCCAAAATCAGGGGGTGACTAGCACAGATACGCAGTATTTT.